This paragraph reports one T cell receptor beta chain. This clonotype was picked up one time. It has no known antigen specificity. No much larger clone exists at a distance of one base, and base qualities are not known. One read alone makes for weak evidence. CDR1 and CDR2, per the germline V gene, are MDHEN and SYDVKM. From V the trimming removes 8 bases and from J it removes 3 bases, while the gene matches leave 5 bases of the junction unaccounted for. The CDR3 holds 14 amino acids from the cysteine to the phenylalanine. Just CDR3 DNA is preserved here, 42 bases in frame from base 1. These data come from a study of CD8 T cells in Susac syndrome (dated by TCRdb to 2018 to 2020). About the study as a whole: Of the Susac syndrome patients who were sequenced, eight were in clinical remission while more than five had clinically active disease. Whether CD8+ T cell activation and differentiation in Susac syndrome was antigen driven was tested using repertoire sequencing. At blood withdrawal, Susac syndrome patients were therapy-naive, treated with corticosteroids (with IVIg additionally given to some), or treated with IVIg alone.

Peripheral blood CD8+ and CD4+ T cells from healthy donors, Susac syndrome patients and multiple sclerosis patients were profiled by high-throughput TCR beta sequencing. The Susac syndrome patients fulfilled recently defined diagnostic criteria for definite or probable disease. Bulk CD8+ and CD4+ T cells were purified magnetically by negative isolation, whereas CD8+ TEMRA cells were enriched by FACS. Blood was collected in EDTA tubes and processed within 24 hours, with PBMCs isolated through density gradient centrifugation. PBMCs intended for TCR sequencing were cryopreserved in liquid nitrogen and were subsequently thawed in a 37 degrees C water bath. The sorted or isolated CD4+, CD8+ and CD8+ TEMRA cells reached a purity of at least 90%. Broader findings and caveats from the paper: The study acknowledged that relatively few individuals were included in the TCR sequencing and HLA analysis. In patients with Susac syndrome, the CD4+ T cell repertoire showed no detectable clonal expansion.

RNA was extracted with the RNeasy kit and 0.5 to 1 ug was reverse transcribed using random hexamers. The immunoSEQ multiplex PCR assay, which covers 54 Vbeta and 13 Jbeta segments, was used to amplify TCR beta CDR3 regions. To correct PCR amplification bias, a synthetic template baseline was used for both primer optimization and computational correction. The study's processing was this. Reads were assigned to V, D and J genes according to IMGT and analyzed in immunoSEQ Analyzer, with only productive sequences retained. Clonality was computed as one minus Shannon entropy normalized by log2 of the number of productive unique sequences. For each patient and control, public and private clones were evaluated among the 100 most prevalent clones. Clones were defined as Susac-specific if absent from the healthy and MS cohorts, from 900 to 1,300 published viral clones and from other ImmuneACCESS disease sequences. In-frame beta chains were kept once TCRdb had trimmed the public reads at Q25 with fastp and called clones with MiXCR. Each entry is one CDR3 protein sequence, shown with its most common DNA and genes. TCRdb assigned the V and J calls; the authors' analysis was not used. This sample lists roughly 140,000 distinct CDR3 sequences; approximately 96% were detected once. The ten largest clones represent about 0.08% of the sample.

The sample taken for sequencing was CD4+ T cells from PBMCs. This sequence was found in a human donor with Susac syndrome. This chain joins TRBV28 to TRBJ2-7, and 12 junctional nucleotides match TRBD2. CDR3 region: CASRGLAGFYEQYF. The bases read TGTGCCAGCCGTGGACTAGCGGGATTCTACGAGCAGTACTTC. With the rest looked up from the reference TRBV28 and TRBJ2-7 genes rather than sequenced, the full variable domain is DVKVTQSSRYLVKRTGEKVFLECVQDMDHENMFWYRQDPGLGLRLIYFSYDVKMKEKGDIPEGYSVSREKKERFSLILESASTNQTSMYLCASRGLAGFYEQYFGPGTRLTVT.